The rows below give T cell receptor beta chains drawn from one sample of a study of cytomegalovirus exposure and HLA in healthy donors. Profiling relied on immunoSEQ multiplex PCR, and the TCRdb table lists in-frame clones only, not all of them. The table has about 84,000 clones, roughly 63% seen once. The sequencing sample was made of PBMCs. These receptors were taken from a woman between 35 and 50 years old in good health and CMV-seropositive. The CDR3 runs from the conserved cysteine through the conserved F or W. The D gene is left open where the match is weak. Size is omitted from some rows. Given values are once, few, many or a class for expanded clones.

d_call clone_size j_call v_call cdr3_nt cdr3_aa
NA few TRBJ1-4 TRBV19 TGTGCCAGTATGGGCAGGGATGCAACTAATGAAAAACTGTTTTTT CASMGRDATNEKLFF
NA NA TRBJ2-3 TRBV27 TGTGCCAGCAGTCCCTCAGGGGGGCCAGATACGCAGTATTTT CASSPSGGPDTQYF
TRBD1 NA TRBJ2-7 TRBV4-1 TGCGCCAGCAGCCAAATCCGGGACAGTGACTACGAGCAGTACTTC CASSQIRDSDYEQYF
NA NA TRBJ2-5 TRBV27 TGTGCCAGCAGTTCTCCGTACCAAGAGACCCAGTACTTC CASSSPYQETQYF
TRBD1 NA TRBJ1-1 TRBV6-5 TGTGCCAGCAGTTATGGGCAGGGGGGCACTGAAGCTTTCTTT CASSYGQGGTEAFF
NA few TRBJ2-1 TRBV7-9 TGTGCCAGCAGCTTAGCGGGACAATCCTACAATGAGCAGTTCTTC CASSLAGQSYNEQFF
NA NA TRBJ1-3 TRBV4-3 TGCGCCAGCAGCCAAGATTTAGGAGGGCTAGGCGGAAACACCATATATTTT CASSQDLGGLGGNTIYF
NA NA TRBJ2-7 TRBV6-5 TGTGCCAGCAGGGCTGTGGAGGGCCTCTACGAGCAGTACTTC CASRAVEGLYEQYF
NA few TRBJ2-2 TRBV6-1 TGTGCCAGCAGTGTGTGGGTCGGGGGAGGGGAGCTGTTTTTT CASSVWVGGGELFF
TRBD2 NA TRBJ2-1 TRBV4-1 TGCGCCAGCAGCCAAGGAGGCGGGAGGGCCGGTAGGAATGAGCAGTTCTTC CASSQGGGRAGRNEQFF
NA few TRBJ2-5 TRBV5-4 TGTGCCAGCAGCTTGAATGCTATCGAAGAGACCCAGTACTTC CASSLNAIEETQYF
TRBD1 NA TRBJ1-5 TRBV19 TGTGCCAGTAGTATTAGGGACAGGGGGGATCAGCCCCAGCATTTT CASSIRDRGDQPQHF
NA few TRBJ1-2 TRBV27 TGTGCCAGCAGTTGGGGCAGGGCCGGCGGCTACACCTTC CASSWGRAGGYTF
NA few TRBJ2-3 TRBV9 TGTGCCAGCAGCGCCCCCAGGGGCGGGAGTGGCCTTAGCACAGATACGCAGTATTTT CASSAPRGGSGLSTDTQYF
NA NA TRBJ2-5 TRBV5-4 TGTGCCAGCAGCTCCAGGGTCGGAGTAAAAGAGACCCAGTACTTC CASSSRVGVKETQYF
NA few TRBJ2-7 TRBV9 TGTGCCAGCAGCCCCCCCTACAGCGGAACCTACGAGCAGTACTTC CASSPPYSGTYEQYF
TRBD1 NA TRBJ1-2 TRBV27 TGTGCCAGCAGTTTCTCGGACAGGGGTGGCTATGGCTACACCTTC CASSFSDRGGYGYTF
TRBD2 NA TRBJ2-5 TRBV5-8 TGTGCCAGCACAAGCGGGAGGGCCGGAGAGACCCAGTACTTC CASTSGRAGETQYF
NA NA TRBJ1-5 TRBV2 TGTGCCAGCAGTGAACAGGGTGGCCAGCCCCAGCATTTT CASSEQGGQPQHF
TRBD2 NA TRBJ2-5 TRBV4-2 TGTGCCAGCAGCCAAGATTGGGCTAGCGGACAAGAGACCCAGTACTTC CASSQDWASGQETQYF
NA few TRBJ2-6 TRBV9 TGTGCCAGCAGCGAGCCGAAGGAGGGCCCGGGCTCTGGGGCCAACGTCCTGACTTTC CASSEPKEGPGSGANVLTF
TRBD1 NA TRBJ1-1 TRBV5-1 TGCGCCAGCAGCCTTCGACAGGGTGCGAACACTGAAGCTTTCTTT CASSLRQGANTEAFF
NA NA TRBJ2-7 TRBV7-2 TGTGCCAGCAGCTTCTACTACCACTACGAGCAGTACTTC CASSFYYHYEQYF
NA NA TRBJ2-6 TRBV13 TGTGCCAGCAGCTTATTCGGCTCTGGGGCCAACGTCCTGACTTTC CASSLFGSGANVLTF
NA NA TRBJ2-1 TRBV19 TGTGCCAGTAGTATAGATACAGGACGAGGTGAGCAGTTCTTC CASSIDTGRGEQFF
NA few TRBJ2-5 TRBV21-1 TGTGCCAGCAGCAAGGGAAGCCCGTTTAGGGAAGGGGGAGAGACCCAGTACTTC CASSKGSPFREGGETQYF
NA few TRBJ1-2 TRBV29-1 TGCAGCGTTACAGAGAACTATGGCTACACCTTC CSVTENYGYTF
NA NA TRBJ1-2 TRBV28 TGTGCCAGCAGTTTTTCCCGACTCTTTGGCTACACCTTC CASSFSRLFGYTF
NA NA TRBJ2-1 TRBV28 TGTGCCAGCAGTTTACCGACGGAGTACAATGAGCAGTTCTTC CASSLPTEYNEQFF
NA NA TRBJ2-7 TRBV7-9 TGTGCCAGCAGCTCCTCGGAGAGCTACGAGCAGTACTTC CASSSSESYEQYF
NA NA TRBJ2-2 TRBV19 TGTGCCAGCCGCCGTAGTAGCGGGAACACCGGGGAGCTGTTTTTT CASRRSSGNTGELFF
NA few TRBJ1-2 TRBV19 TGTGCCAGTAGTATAGGATCGGGTACAGGGACCAACTATGGCTACACCTTC CASSIGSGTGTNYGYTF
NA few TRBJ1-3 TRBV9 TGTGCCAGCAGCGTAGGCGATGGAAACACCATATATTTT CASSVGDGNTIYF
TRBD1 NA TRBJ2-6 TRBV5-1 TGCGCCAGCAGCACACTAAGGGGACAGCAGATCTCTGGGGCCAACGTCCTGACTTTC CASSTLRGQQISGANVLTF
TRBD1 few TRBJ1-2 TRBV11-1 TGTGCCAGCAGAGGGACAGGGGGCGAAGGTGTCAAGGACTATGGCTACACCTTC CASRGTGGEGVKDYGYTF
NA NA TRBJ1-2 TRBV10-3 TGTGCCATCACCCGGGAAGGCCCCCTCTATGGCTACACCTTC CAITREGPLYGYTF
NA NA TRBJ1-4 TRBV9 TGTGCCAGCAGCGTAGGCGGTTCGACTAATGAAAAACTGTTTTTT CASSVGGSTNEKLFF
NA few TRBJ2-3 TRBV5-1 TGCGCCAGCAGGTTAGAGGGAGATACGCAGTATTTT CASRLEGDTQYF
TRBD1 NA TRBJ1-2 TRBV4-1 TGCGCCAGCAGCCAAGGGAGACGAATCGGGACAGTCTATGGCTACACCTTC CASSQGRRIGTVYGYTF
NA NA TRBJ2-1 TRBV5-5 TGTGCCAGCAGCTTGGGACGGGAAGACAATGAGCAGTTCTTC CASSLGREDNEQFF
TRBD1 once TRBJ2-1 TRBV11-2 TGTGCCAGCAGTACCAGACAGGGGATGGACTATGAGCAGTTCTTC CASSTRQGMDYEQFF
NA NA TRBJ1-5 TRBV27 TGTGCCAGCAGTCTTCAGGGGTCCGGGATCAATCAGCCCCAGCATTTT CASSLQGSGINQPQHF
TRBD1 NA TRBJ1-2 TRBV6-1 TGTGCCAGCAGTGATGCACAGGGGCCATTTGGGTATGGCTACACCTTC CASSDAQGPFGYGYTF
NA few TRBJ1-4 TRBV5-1 TGCGCCAGCAGCTTGGGTTCAGACTCGGGGAAACTGTTTTTT CASSLGSDSGKLFF
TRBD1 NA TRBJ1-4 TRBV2 TGTGCCAGCAGCTTCGCCGGACAGGCTTGGAAAACAACTAATGAAAAACTGTTTTTT CASSFAGQAWKTTNEKLFF
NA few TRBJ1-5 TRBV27 TGTGCCAGCAGGGGAGGCCCTAGTGGGGCCAATCAGCCCCAGCATTTT CASRGGPSGANQPQHF
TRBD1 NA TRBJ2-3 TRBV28 TGTGCCAGCAGAGGACAGGGGTCAGATACGCAGTATTTT CASRGQGSDTQYF
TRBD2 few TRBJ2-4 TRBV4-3 TGCGCCAGCAGCCTCGGGACTAGAGTAACTTTAGCCAAAAACATTCAGTACTTC CASSLGTRVTLAKNIQYF
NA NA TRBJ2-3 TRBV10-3 TGTGCCATCAGTGACTCTAGCCAGGATACGCAGTATTTT CAISDSSQDTQYF
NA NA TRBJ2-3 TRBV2 TGTGCCAGCAGTGATCAGGGTATCCGTAGAGATACGCAGTATTTT CASSDQGIRRDTQYF
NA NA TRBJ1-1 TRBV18 TGTGCCAGCTCACCATCCACAGCTAACACTGAAGCTTTCTTT CASSPSTANTEAFF
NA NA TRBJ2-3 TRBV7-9 TGTGGAGGTGGCTTGGGGCCAGATACGCAGTATTTT CGGGLGPDTQYF
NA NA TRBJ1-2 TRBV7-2 TGTGCCAGCAGCCCGGGGTCTGGGGAAGGCTCTGGCTACACCTTC CASSPGSGEGSGYTF
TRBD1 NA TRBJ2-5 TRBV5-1 TGCGCCAGCAGCGAACAGGGGGCTCGCCAAGAGACCCAGTACTTC CASSEQGARQETQYF